This T cell receptor (beta chain) was found in a study of CD8 T cells in ankylosing spondylitis. The study's findings and limits: Prior literature has documented some motif variants in synovial fluid and blood from reactive arthritis. Within ankylosing spondylitis blood, a TCR beta motif made up of eight or nine highly homologous variants appeared to be characteristic. Clones linked with disease were CD8+ and fairly uncommon in the peripheral blood.

Regarding this clonotype: The antigen is not known.

V gave up 1 base and J gave up 6 bases, with 14 bases separating them. CDR3 length equals 14 residues. The germline gives CDR1 DFQATT, CDR2 SNEGSKA (reference sequence). The authors made TCR beta libraries by quantitative 5'-RACE with molecular barcodes. TCRdb re-called the 5' RACE reads through MiXCR, storing one row per CDR3 protein. The profile shows 200,000 to 300,000 distinct CDR3 sequences, 24% of them singletons. J is TRBJ2-3 and V is TRBV20-1; D perhaps matches TRBD2 (5 bases). The sequenced material came from blood, either unsorted or a sorted T cell fraction (not recorded which). The TCR originated in a male donor with ankylosing spondylitis or in good health (not recorded which). DNA of the CDR3: TGCAGTGCTAGAGGAGCGGCTCAGAGGGATACGCAGTATTTT. It yields the protein CSARGAAQRDTQYF.